Listed below are T cell receptor beta chains from one sample, sequenced in a study of CD8 T cells in Susac syndrome. One entry per CDR3 protein, called by TCRdb with MiXCR from the immunoSEQ multiplex PCR reads. This table holds about 290,000 distinct CDR3 sequences, roughly 85% found once. The sequenced material came from CD8+ T cells from PBMCs. The receptors were gathered from a human donor with multiple sclerosis. Both conserved end residues are part of each CDR3. Fields, in order: J gene, CDR3 length, D gene, V gene, clone size, CDR3 DNA, CDR3 protein. The D gene is left open where the match is weak. Expanded clones are given a class, and other clones once, few, many or no size at all.

TRBJ1-5 15 TRBD1 TRBV19 - TGTGCCAGTAGTCATATGACAGGGATAATTCAGCCCCAGCATTTT CASSHMTGIIQPQHF
TRBJ2-5 14 - TRBV5-6 - TGTGCCAGCAGCTTGCAGTCCGGGTGGGGGACCCAGTACTTC CASSLQSGWGTQYF
TRBJ1-2 12 - TRBV23-1 - TGCGCCAGCAGTCTAGCGGTGAATGGCTACACCTTC CASSLAVNGYTF
TRBJ2-5 14 - TRBV13 once TGTGCCAGCAGCTTAGGACAGGTCCAAGAGACCCAGTACTTC CASSLGQVQETQYF
TRBJ2-1 16 TRBD2 TRBV29-1 once TGCAGCGTTGAAGGCACACCTAGCGGGGACTACAATGAGCAGTTCTTC CSVEGTPSGDYNEQFF
TRBJ2-3 17 - TRBV6-1 - TGTGCCAGCAGTGATACGGGTACACCGTCTAGCACAGATACGCAGTATTTT CASSDTGTPSSTDTQYF
TRBJ2-7 12 - TRBV10-1 once TGCGCCAGTAGGTGGGACCCCTACGAGCAGTACTTC CASRWDPYEQYF
TRBJ2-7 16 - TRBV11-2 - TGTGCCAGCAGCTTTGCCGGGGCAGGGAAAGGATACGAGCAGTACTTC CASSFAGAGKGYEQYF
TRBJ1-3 15 - TRBV9 - TGTGCCAGCAGCCCGGAAAGAGCCGGTGTTGACACCATATATTTT CASSPERAGVDTIYF
TRBJ1-4 16 - TRBV6-1 - TGTGCCAGCAGTCGTTCCTTCGGGGGGCAAAGGGAAAAACTGTTTTTT CASSRSFGGQREKLFF
TRBJ2-7 14 TRBD2 TRBV20-1 once TGCAGTGGGAGAGGGGGACTAGTTCGCTACGAGCAGTACTTC CSGRGGLVRYEQYF
TRBJ2-7 16 TRBD1 TRBV7-2 - TGTGCCAGCAGCCTGACCGGACAGGGCACACCCTACGAGCAGTACTTC CASSLTGQGTPYEQYF
TRBJ2-1 19 - TRBV6-2/TRBV6-3 - TGTGCCAGCAGTTTCCCCACCGTTCCTCGGGGCAGCTCCTACAATGAGCAGTTCTTC CASSFPTVPRGSSYNEQFF
TRBJ1-1 14 - TRBV11-2 - TGTGCCAGCAGCTTACGGGGGACTAACACTGAAGCTTTCTTT CASSLRGTNTEAFF
TRBJ2-1 14 - TRBV25-1 - TGTGCCAGCAGTGAACAAGTTACCTACAATGAGCAGTTCTTC CASSEQVTYNEQFF
TRBJ1-1 18 TRBD1 TRBV4-2 - TGTGCCAGCAGCCAAGAAAGGACAGGGGGTGATCTCGACACTGAAGCTTTCTTT CASSQERTGGDLDTEAFF
TRBJ1-2 11 - TRBV19 - TGTGCCAGTAGTCCAGGGTCGGGCTACACCTTC CASSPGSGYTF
TRBJ2-1 15 TRBD2 TRBV4-1 few TGCGCCAGCAGCCATACTAGCGGTTCCTACAATGAGCAGTTCTTC CASSHTSGSYNEQFF
TRBJ1-6 15 - TRBV7-9 - TGTGCCAGCAGCTTAGGGGCCGCTGAAAGTAATCCCCTCCACTTT CASSLGAAESNPLHF
TRBJ2-5 15 TRBD2 TRBV14 few TGTGCCAGCAGCCAAGATGCCGGGAGGGGGGAGACCCAGTACTTC CASSQDAGRGETQYF
TRBJ2-7 12 - TRBV28 - TGTGCCAGCAGTTTTCCCCAGGGGGAGCAGTACTTC CASSFPQGEQYF
TRBJ2-1 19 TRBD2 TRBV6-1 - TGTGCCAGCAGGCTTACGGCCGGACTAGCGGGACCCTCCTACAATGAGCAGTTCTTC CASRLTAGLAGPSYNEQFF
TRBJ2-3 18 TRBD2 TRBV20-1 - TGCAGTGCTAGAGATCAGTTCCTAGCGGGATTCTCCCAGGATACGCAGTATTTT CSARDQFLAGFSQDTQYF
TRBJ2-7 14 TRBD1 TRBV28 - TGTGCCAGCAACTCGGGACAGGGGGCATACGAGCAGTACTTC CASNSGQGAYEQYF
TRBJ2-3 12 - TRBV12-3/TRBV12-4 once TGTGCCAGCAGGGGACTCTTAGGTACGCAGTATTTT CASRGLLGTQYF
TRBJ2-1 13 - TRBV27 - TGTGCCAGCAGTTTGAATGTCGTCAACGAGCAGTTCTTC CASSLNVVNEQFF
TRBJ2-1 14 TRBD1 TRBV7-9 - TGTGCCAGCAGCAGAGGGACAGGGGGCAATGAGCAGTTCTTC CASSRGTGGNEQFF
TRBJ2-7 16 TRBD2 TRBV3-1 - TGTGCCAGCGCTAACTTAATCGGACTAGCGGGCTACGAGCAGTACTTC CASANLIGLAGYEQYF
TRBJ1-1 13 - TRBV30 - TGTGCCTGGACCGACGGAATGAACACTGAAGCTTTCTTT CAWTDGMNTEAFF
TRBJ2-2 15 TRBD2 TRBV20-1 - TGCAGTGCTCATGGGACTAGCGGAAACACCGGGGAGCTGTTTTTT CSAHGTSGNTGELFF
TRBJ1-1 17 - TRBV4-3 - TGCGCCAGCAGCCTTTCGTTGGGCTCTCCCTCGAACACTGAAGCTTTCTTT CASSLSLGSPSNTEAFF
TRBJ2-1 17 TRBD2 TRBV6-1 - TGTGCCAGCAGTACGACTAGCGGGAGCCCTACCTACAATGAGCAGTTCTTC CASSTTSGSPTYNEQFF
TRBJ2-3 16 TRBD2 TRBV14 - TGTGCCAGCAGCCAGATAGCGGGAGCCGTCGCAGATACGCAGTATTTT CASSQIAGAVADTQYF
TRBJ1-3 16 - TRBV3-1 - TGTGCCAGCAGCCAAGCAGGGTATAGGGTAGGAAACACCATATATTTT CASSQAGYRVGNTIYF
TRBJ2-7 17 TRBD2 TRBV7-9 - TGTGCCAGCAGCCCGGGGACTAGCGGGAGTTGGTCCTACGAGCAGTACTTC CASSPGTSGSWSYEQYF
TRBJ2-1 12 - TRBV6-2/TRBV6-3 - TGTGCCAGCGCTCAGGGGCGGAATGAGCAGTTCTTC CASAQGRNEQFF